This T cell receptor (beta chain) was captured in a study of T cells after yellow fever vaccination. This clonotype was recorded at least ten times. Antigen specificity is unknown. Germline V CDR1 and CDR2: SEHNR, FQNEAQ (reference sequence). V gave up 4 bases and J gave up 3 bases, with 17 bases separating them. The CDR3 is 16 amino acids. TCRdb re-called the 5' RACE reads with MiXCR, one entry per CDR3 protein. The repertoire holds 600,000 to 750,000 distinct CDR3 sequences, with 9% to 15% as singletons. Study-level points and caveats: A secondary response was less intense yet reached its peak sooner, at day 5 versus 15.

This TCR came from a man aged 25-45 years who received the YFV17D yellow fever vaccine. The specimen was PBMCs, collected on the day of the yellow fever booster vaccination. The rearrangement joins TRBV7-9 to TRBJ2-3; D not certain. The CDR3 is CASSSSSRQPTDTQYF. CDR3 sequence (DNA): TGTGCCAGCAGCTCCTCTTCCCGGCAGCCAACAGATACGCAGTATTTT.